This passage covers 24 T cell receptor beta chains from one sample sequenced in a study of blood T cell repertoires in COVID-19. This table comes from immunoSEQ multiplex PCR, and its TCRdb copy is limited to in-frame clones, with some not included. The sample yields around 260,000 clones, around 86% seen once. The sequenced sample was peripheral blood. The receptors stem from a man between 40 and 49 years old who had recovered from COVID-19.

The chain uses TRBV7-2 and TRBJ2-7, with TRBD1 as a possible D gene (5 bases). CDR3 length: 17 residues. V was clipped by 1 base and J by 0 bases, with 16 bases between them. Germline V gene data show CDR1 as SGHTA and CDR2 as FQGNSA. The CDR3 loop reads CASSLESARVNSYEQYF. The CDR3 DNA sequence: TGTGCCAGCAGCTTAGAGTCGGCCAGGGTGAACTCCTACGAGCAGTACTTC.

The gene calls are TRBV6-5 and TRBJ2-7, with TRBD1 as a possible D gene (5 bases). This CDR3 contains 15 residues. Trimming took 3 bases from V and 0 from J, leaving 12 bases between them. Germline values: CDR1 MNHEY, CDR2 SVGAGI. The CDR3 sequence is CASSYRRVSSYEQYF. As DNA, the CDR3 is TGTGCCAGCAGTTATCGCAGGGTGAGCTCCTACGAGCAGTACTTC.

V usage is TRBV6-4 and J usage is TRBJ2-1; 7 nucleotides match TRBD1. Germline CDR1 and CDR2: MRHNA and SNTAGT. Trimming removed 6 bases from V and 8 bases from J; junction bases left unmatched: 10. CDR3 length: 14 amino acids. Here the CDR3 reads CASRRLTGDDEQFF. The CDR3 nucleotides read TGTGCCAGCAGACGACTTACAGGGGACGATGAGCAGTTCTTC.

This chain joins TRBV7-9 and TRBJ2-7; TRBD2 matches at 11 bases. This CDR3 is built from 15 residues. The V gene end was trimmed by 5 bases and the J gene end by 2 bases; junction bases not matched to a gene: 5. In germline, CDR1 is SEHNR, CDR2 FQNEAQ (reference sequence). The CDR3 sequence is CASSPRLAGTYEQYF. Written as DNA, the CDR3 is TGTGCCAGCAGCCCCCGACTAGCGGGAACCTACGAGCAGTACTTC.

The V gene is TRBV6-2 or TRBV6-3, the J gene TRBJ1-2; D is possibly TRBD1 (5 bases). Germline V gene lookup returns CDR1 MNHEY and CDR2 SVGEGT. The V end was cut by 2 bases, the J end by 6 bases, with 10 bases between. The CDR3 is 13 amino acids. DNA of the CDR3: TGTGCCAGCAGTTACCGCAGGGTTGATGGCTACACCTTC. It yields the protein CASSYRRVDGYTF.

CDR3 protein: CASSYTRGADQYF. The CDR3 DNA follows: TGTGCCAGCAGCTATACTCGCGGAGCGGATCAGTACTTC. J is TRBJ2-7 and V is TRBV7-2, with D possibly being TRBD2 (5 bases). CDR3 length: 13 amino acids. Looked up from germline, CDR1 is SGHTA and CDR2 is FQGNSA. Trimming pared 4 bases from V and 10 bases from J, leaving 17 bases between.

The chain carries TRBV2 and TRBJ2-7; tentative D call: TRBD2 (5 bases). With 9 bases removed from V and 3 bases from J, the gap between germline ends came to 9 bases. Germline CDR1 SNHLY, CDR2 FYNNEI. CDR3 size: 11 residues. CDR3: CASGSYYEQYF. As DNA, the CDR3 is TGTGCCAGTGGGAGTTACTACGAGCAGTACTTC.

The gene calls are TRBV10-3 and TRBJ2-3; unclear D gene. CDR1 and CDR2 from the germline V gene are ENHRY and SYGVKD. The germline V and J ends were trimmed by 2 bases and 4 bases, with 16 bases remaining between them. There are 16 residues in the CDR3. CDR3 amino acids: CAISERVRRGADTQYF. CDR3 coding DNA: TGTGCCATCAGTGAGAGAGTAAGGAGAGGCGCAGATACGCAGTATTTT.

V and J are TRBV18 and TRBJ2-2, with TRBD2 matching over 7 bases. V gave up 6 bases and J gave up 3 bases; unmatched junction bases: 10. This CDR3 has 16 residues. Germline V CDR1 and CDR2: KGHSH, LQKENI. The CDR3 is CASSDEGGGHTGELFF. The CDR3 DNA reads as TGTGCCAGCTCCGACGAGGGCGGGGGTCACACCGGGGAGCTGTTTTTT.

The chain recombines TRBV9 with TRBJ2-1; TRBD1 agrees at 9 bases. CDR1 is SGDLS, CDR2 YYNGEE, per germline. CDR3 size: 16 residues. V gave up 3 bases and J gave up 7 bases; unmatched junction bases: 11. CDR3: CASSGTPGQGKNEQFF. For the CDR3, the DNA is TGTGCCAGCAGCGGGACGCCGGGACAGGGTAAGAATGAGCAGTTCTTC. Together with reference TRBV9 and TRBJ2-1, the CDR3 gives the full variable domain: DSGVTQTPKHLITATGQRVTLRCSPRSGDLSVYWYQQSLDQGLQFLIQYYNGEERAKGNILERFSAQQFPDLHSELNLSSLELGDSALYFCASSGTPGQGKNEQFFGPGTRLTVL.

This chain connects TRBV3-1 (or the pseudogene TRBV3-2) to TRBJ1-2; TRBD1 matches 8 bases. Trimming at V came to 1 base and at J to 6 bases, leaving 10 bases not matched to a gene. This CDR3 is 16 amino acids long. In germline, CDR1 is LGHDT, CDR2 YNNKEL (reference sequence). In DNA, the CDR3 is TGTGCCAGCAGCCAAGCCCACCGGACAGGGAACCATGGCTACACCTTC. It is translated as CASSQAHRTGNHGYTF.

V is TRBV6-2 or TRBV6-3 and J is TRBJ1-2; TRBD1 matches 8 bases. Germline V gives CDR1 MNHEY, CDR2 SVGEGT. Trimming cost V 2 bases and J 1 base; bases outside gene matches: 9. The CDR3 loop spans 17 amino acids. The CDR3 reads CASSYQIRQGFNYGYTF. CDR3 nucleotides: TGTGCCAGCAGTTACCAGATCCGACAGGGGTTTAACTATGGCTACACCTTC.

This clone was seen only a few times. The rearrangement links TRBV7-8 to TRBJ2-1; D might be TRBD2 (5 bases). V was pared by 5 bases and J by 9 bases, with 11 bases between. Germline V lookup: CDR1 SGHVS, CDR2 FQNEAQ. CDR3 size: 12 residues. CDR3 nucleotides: TGTGCCAGCAGCCCCACCGGGGTTGAGCAGTTCTTC. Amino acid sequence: CASSPTGVEQFF.

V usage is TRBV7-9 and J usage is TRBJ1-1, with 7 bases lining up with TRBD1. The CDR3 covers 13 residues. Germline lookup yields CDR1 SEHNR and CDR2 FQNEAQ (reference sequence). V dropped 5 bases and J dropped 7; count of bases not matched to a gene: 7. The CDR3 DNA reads TGTGCCAGCAGCATAACAGGGGACCTTGAAGCTTTCTTT. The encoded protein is CASSITGDLEAFF.

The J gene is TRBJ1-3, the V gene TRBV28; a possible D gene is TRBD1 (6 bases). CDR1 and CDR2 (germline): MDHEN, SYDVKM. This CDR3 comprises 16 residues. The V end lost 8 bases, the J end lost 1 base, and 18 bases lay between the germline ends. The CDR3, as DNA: TGTGCCAGCTCGCCCGACCCCAGGGGTTCTGGAAACACCATATATTTT. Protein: CASSPDPRGSGNTIYF.

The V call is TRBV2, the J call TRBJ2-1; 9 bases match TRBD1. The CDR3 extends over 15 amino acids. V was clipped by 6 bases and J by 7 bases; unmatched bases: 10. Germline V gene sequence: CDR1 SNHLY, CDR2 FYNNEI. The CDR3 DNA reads TGTGCCAGCAGGGAGGACAGGGGCTCCGCGAATGAGCAGTTCTTC. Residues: CASREDRGSANEQFF.

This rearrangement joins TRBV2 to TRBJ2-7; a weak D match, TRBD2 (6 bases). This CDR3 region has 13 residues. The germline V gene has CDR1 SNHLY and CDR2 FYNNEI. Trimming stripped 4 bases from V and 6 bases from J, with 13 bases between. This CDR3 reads CASSGDSVFEQYF. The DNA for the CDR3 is TGTGCCAGCAGTGGGGACTCTGTCTTCGAGCAGTACTTC.

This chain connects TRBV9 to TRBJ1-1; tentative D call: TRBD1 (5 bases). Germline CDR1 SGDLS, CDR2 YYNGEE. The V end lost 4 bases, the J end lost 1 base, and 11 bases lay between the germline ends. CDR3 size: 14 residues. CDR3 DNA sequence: TGTGCCAGCAGCCCCATCGGGGGGAACACTGAAGCTTTCTTT. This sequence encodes CASSPIGGNTEAFF. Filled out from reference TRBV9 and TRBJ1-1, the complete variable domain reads DSGVTQTPKHLITATGQRVTLRCSPRSGDLSVYWYQQSLDQGLQFLIQYYNGEERAKGNILERFSAQQFPDLHSELNLSSLELGDSALYFCASSPIGGNTEAFFGQGTRLTVV.

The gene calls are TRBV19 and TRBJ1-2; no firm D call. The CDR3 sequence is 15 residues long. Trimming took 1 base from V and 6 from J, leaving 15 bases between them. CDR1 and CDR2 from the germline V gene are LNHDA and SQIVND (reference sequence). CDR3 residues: CASSIGRDPTHGYTF. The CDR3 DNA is TGTGCCAGTAGTATAGGGAGAGACCCAACCCATGGCTACACCTTC.

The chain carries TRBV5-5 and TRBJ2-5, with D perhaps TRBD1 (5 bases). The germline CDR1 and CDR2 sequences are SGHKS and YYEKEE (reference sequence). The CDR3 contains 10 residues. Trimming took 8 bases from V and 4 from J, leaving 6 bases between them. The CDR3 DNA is TGTGCCAGTCAGGGAGAGACCCAGTACTTC. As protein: CASQGETQYF.

CDR3 amino acids: CASTPGLAGGWDEQFF. The CDR3 nucleotides read TGTGCCAGCACCCCGGGACTAGCGGGAGGTTGGGATGAGCAGTTCTTC. The chain recombines TRBV6-4 with TRBJ2-1; 15 positions match TRBD2. The V gene's germline CDR1 is MRHNA and CDR2 SNTAGT. This CDR3 has 16 amino acids. V dropped 7 bases and J dropped 8; count of bases not matched to a gene: 9.

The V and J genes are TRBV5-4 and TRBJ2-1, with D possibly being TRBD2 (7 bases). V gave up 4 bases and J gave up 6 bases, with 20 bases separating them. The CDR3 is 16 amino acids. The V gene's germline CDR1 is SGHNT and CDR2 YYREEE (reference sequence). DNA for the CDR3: TGTGCCAGCAGCCCTCCGAGAGGGGGGGCCGCCAATGAGCAGTTCTTC. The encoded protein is CASSPPRGGAANEQFF.

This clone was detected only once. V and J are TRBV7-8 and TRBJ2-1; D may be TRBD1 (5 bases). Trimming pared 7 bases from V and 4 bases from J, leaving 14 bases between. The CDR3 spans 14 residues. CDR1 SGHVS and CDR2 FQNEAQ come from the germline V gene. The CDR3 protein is CASMARAGYNEQFF. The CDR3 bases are TGTGCCAGCATGGCCAGGGCAGGTTACAATGAGCAGTTCTTC.

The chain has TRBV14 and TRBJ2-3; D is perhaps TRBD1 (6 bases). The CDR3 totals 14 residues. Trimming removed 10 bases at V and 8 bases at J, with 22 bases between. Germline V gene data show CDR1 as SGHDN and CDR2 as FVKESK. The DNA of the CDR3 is TGTGCCACCGAACGGCGCCAGGGGAGTCGTACGCAGTATTTT. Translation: CATERRQGSRTQYF. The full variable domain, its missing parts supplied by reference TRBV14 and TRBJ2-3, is EAGVTQFPSHSVIEKGQTVTLRCDPISGHDNLYWYRRVMGKEIKFLLHFVKESKQDESGMPNNRFLAERTGGTYSTLKVQPAELEDSGVYFCATERRQGSRTQYFGPGTRLTVL.